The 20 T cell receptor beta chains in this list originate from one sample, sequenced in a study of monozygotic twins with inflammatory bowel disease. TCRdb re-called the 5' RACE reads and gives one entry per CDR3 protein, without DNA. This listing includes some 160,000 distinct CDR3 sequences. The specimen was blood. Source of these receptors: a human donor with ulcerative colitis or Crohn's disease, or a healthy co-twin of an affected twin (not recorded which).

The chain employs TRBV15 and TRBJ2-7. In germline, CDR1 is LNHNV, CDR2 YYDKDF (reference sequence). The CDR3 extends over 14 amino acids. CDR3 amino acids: CATSRQAGSYEQYF.

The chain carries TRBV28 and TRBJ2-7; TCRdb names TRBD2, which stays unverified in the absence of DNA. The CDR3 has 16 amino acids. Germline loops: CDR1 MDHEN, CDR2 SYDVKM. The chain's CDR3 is CASSLKRAFSGYEQYF.

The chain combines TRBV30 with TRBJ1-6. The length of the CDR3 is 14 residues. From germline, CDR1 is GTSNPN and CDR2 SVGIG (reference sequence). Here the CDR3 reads CAWTKTRNYSPLHF.

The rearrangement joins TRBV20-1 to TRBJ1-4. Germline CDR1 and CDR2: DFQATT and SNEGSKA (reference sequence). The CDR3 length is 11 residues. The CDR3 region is CSASMNEKLFF.

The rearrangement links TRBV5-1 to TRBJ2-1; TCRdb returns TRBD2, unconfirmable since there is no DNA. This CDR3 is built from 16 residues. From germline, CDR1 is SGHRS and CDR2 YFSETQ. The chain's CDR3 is CASSTGGPSSYNEQFF.

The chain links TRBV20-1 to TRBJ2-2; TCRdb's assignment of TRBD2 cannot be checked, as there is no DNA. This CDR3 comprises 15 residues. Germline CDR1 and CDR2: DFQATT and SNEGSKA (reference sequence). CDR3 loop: CSAPVAGADTGELFF.

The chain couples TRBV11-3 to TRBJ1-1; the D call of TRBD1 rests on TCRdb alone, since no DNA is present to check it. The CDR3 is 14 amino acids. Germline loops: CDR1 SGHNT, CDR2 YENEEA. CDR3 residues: CASSLGRGETEAFF.

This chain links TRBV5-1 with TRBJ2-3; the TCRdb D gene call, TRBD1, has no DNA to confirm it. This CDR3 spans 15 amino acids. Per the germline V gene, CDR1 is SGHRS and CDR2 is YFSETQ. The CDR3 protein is CASSLVAGVTDTQYF.

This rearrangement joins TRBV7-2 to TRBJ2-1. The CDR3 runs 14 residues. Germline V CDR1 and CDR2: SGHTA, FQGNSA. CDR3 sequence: CASSLGISYNEQFF.

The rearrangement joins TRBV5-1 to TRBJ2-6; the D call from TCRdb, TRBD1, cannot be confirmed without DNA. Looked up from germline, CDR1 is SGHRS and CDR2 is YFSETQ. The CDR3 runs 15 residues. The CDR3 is CASSLSGTVANVLTF.

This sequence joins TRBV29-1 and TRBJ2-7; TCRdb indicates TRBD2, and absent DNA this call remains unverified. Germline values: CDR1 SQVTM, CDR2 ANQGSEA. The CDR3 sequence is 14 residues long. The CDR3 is CSAYSGTGGYEQYF.

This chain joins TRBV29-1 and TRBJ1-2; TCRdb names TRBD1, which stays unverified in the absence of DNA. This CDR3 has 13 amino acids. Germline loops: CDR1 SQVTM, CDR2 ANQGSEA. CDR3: CSASDPKGDGYTF.

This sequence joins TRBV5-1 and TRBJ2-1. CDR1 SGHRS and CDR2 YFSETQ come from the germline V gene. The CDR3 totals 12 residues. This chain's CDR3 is CASREHHNEQFF.

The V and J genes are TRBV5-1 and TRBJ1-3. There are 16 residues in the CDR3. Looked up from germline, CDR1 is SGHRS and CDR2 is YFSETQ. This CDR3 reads CASRLGGKGPSHTIYF.

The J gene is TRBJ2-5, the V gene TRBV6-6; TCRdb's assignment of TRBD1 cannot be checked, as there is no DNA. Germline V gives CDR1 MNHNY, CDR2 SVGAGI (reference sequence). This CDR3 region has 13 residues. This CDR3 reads CASTPTGAETQYF.

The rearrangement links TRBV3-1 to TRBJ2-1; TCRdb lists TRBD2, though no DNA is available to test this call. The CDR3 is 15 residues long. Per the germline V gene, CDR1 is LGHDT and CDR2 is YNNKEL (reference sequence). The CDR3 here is CASSRGVSGGTEQFF.

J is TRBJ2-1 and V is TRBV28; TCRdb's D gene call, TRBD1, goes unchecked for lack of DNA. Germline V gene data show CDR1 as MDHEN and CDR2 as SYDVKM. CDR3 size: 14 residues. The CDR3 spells CASRGTGGGNEQFF.

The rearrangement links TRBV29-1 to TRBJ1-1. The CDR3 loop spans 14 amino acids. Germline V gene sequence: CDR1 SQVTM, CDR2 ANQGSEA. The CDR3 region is CSVDGGRSNTEAFF. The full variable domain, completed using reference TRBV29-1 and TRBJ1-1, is SAVISQKPSRDICQRGTSLTIQCQVDSQVTMMFWYRQQPGQSLTLIATANQGSEATYESGFVIDKFPISRPNLTFSTLTVSNMSPEDSSIYLCSVDGGRSNTEAFFGQGTRLTVV.

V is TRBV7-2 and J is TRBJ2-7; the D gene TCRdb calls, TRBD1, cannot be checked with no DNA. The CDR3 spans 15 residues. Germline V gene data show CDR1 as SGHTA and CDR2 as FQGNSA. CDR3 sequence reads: CASSQGVLSSYEQYF.

The CDR3 loop is CASSLAGQVNGYTF. This rearrangement joins TRBV5-1 to TRBJ1-2; the D call of TRBD1 rests on TCRdb alone, since no DNA is present to check it. This CDR3 region has 14 residues. Germline V gene lookup returns CDR1 SGHRS and CDR2 YFSETQ.